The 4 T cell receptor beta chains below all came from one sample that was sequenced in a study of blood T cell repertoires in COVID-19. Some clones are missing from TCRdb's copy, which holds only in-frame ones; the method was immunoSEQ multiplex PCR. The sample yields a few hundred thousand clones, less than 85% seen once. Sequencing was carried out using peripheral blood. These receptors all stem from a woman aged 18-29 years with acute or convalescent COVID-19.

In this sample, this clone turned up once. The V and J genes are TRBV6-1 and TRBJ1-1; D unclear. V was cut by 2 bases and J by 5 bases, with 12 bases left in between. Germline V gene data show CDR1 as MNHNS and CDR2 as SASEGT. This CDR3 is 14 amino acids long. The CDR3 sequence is CASSEMRVWTEAFF. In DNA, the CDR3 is TGTGCCAGCAGTGAAATGAGGGTATGGACTGAAGCTTTCTTT.

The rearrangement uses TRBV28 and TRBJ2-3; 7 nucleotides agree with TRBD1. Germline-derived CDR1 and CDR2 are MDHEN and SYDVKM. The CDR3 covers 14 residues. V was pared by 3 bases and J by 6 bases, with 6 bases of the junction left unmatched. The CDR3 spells CASSFGRGLDTQYF. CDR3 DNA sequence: TGTGCCAGCAGTTTTGGCAGGGGGTTGGATACGCAGTATTTT.

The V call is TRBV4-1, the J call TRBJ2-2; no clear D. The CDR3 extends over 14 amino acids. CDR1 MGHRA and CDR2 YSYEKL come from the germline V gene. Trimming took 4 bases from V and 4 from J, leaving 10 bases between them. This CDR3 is CASSLLVATGELFF. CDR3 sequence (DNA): TGCGCCAGCAGCCTCCTAGTTGCCACCGGGGAGCTGTTTTTT.

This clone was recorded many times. The CDR3 spells CASSGGLASSEQFF. DNA of the CDR3: TGTGCCAGCAGTGGGGGACTAGCTTCGAGTGAGCAGTTCTTC. The chain links TRBV6-4 to TRBJ2-1; TRBD2 aligns across 9 bases. The V and J ends lost 4 bases and 9 bases, in that order; junction bases with no gene match: 7. CDR3 size: 14 residues. The germline CDR1 and CDR2 sequences are MRHNA and SNTAGT.